Listed below are T cell receptor beta chains from one sample, sequenced in a study of fetal regulatory T cell absence and autoimmunity. Produced via immunoSEQ multiplex PCR; TCRdb's table is partial and in-frame only. Found here are about 95,000 clones, approximately 79% of them singletons; the top ten hold 2%. Sequenced input: pancreas tissue. These receptors all stem from a male donor with IPEX syndrome. The CDR3 runs from the conserved cysteine through the conserved F or W. Each record gives: D gene, V gene, J gene, clone size, CDR3 DNA, CDR3 protein. D genes are given only for firm matches. For some rows the clone size is stated as once, few or many, or as a class when expanded; others skip it.

d_gene: TRBD1
v_gene: TRBV4-1
j_gene: TRBJ2-5
abundance: -
CDR3nt: TGCGCCAGCAGCCAAGGGACAGGGGAGACCCAGTACTTC
CDR3aa: CASSQGTGETQYF

d_gene: -
v_gene: TRBV12-5
j_gene: TRBJ2-7
abundance: -
CDR3nt: TGTGCTAGCCCCCTAACCGACAGAGCCTACGAGCAGTACTTC
CDR3aa: CASPLTDRAYEQYF

d_gene: TRBD1
v_gene: TRBV29-1
j_gene: TRBJ1-2
abundance: once
CDR3nt: TGCAGCGTTGGGCAGGGGGAAAACTATGGCTACACCTTC
CDR3aa: CSVGQGENYGYTF

d_gene: -
v_gene: TRBV5-1
j_gene: TRBJ2-7
abundance: few
CDR3nt: TGCGCCAGCAGCTTGGCGACGAGCGGATGGGAGCAGTACTTC
CDR3aa: CASSLATSGWEQYF

d_gene: -
v_gene: TRBV19
j_gene: TRBJ2-5
abundance: -
CDR3nt: TGTGCCAGTAGTCCGCACCGGGACTTGAAGACCCAGTACTTC
CDR3aa: CASSPHRDLKTQYF

d_gene: TRBD2
v_gene: TRBV7-8
j_gene: TRBJ2-3
abundance: -
CDR3nt: TGTGCCAGCAGCCGAACTAGGACTAGTTCAGATACGCAGTATTTT
CDR3aa: CASSRTRTSSDTQYF

d_gene: -
v_gene: TRBV5-3
j_gene: TRBJ1-1
abundance: -
CDR3nt: TGTGCCAGAAGCTTGCCCCGACAGAAAGCTTTCTTT
CDR3aa: CARSLPRQKAFF

d_gene: -
v_gene: TRBV5-1
j_gene: TRBJ2-7
abundance: once
CDR3nt: TGCGCCAGCGGGGACGAATTTCGCTACGAGCAGTACTTC
CDR3aa: CASGDEFRYEQYF

d_gene: TRBD1
v_gene: TRBV2
j_gene: TRBJ1-3
abundance: -
CDR3nt: TGTGCCAGCAGTGTTGGGCCGGGACAGCCAACCTCTGGAAACACCATATATTTT
CDR3aa: CASSVGPGQPTSGNTIYF

d_gene: TRBD2
v_gene: TRBV11-2
j_gene: TRBJ2-2
abundance: -
CDR3nt: TGTGCCAGCAGCTGGACTAGCGGGAGCGGGGAGCTGTTTTTT
CDR3aa: CASSWTSGSGELFF

d_gene: -
v_gene: TRBV4-1
j_gene: TRBJ1-5
abundance: -
CDR3nt: TGCGCCAGCAGCCAGTCACCCCTGGGGGATCAGCCCCAGCATTTT
CDR3aa: CASSQSPLGDQPQHF

d_gene: TRBD1
v_gene: TRBV6-5
j_gene: TRBJ1-2
abundance: -
CDR3nt: TGTGCCAGCAGTTACTCCGGGACAGGCCAAGACTACACCTTC
CDR3aa: CASSYSGTGQDYTF

d_gene: TRBD2
v_gene: TRBV2
j_gene: TRBJ2-5
abundance: -
CDR3nt: TGTGCCAGCCCGACTAGCGGGGGCCTGTACCAAGAGACCCAGTACTTC
CDR3aa: CASPTSGGLYQETQYF

d_gene: TRBD2
v_gene: TRBV4-2
j_gene: TRBJ2-6
abundance: -
CDR3nt: TGTGCCAGCAGCCAAGGACTAGCGGGAGGGCCTGGGGCCAACGTCCTGACTTTC
CDR3aa: CASSQGLAGGPGANVLTF

d_gene: -
v_gene: TRBV11-2
j_gene: TRBJ2-2
abundance: -
CDR3nt: TGTGCCAGCAGCTTCTTGGCCGGGGAGCTGTTTTTT
CDR3aa: CASSFLAGELFF

d_gene: TRBD2
v_gene: TRBV13
j_gene: TRBJ2-3
abundance: -
CDR3nt: TGTGCCAGCAGCTTAGCGGGGGGGCGCACAGATACGCAGTATTTT
CDR3aa: CASSLAGGRTDTQYF

d_gene: -
v_gene: TRBV10-1
j_gene: TRBJ1-1
abundance: -
CDR3nt: TGCGCCAGCAGTGAGTCGAAAAGGGCTGAAGCTTTCTTT
CDR3aa: CASSESKRAEAFF

d_gene: -
v_gene: TRBV7-2
j_gene: TRBJ1-5
abundance: -
CDR3nt: TGTGCCAGCAGCTTAAGGGATCAGCCCCAGCATTTT
CDR3aa: CASSLRDQPQHF

d_gene: TRBD1
v_gene: TRBV7-8
j_gene: TRBJ2-1
abundance: once
CDR3nt: TGTGCCAGCAGCTACTGGGACAGGGGGATACCAGAGCAGTTCTTC
CDR3aa: CASSYWDRGIPEQFF

d_gene: -
v_gene: TRBV7-8
j_gene: TRBJ2-1
abundance: -
CDR3nt: TGTGCCAGCAGCCATCTAGGATACAATGAGCAGTTCTTC
CDR3aa: CASSHLGYNEQFF

d_gene: -
v_gene: TRBV7-6
j_gene: TRBJ2-3
abundance: -
CDR3nt: TGTGCCAGCAGCTCCCCCGCCGGAATGGTGACAGATACGCAGTATTTT
CDR3aa: CASSSPAGMVTDTQYF

d_gene: -
v_gene: TRBV5-6
j_gene: TRBJ2-2
abundance: -
CDR3nt: TGTGCCAGCAGCTTTACCGGGGACACCGGGGAGCTGTTTTTT
CDR3aa: CASSFTGDTGELFF

d_gene: TRBD2
v_gene: TRBV7-9
j_gene: TRBJ2-3
abundance: -
CDR3nt: TGTGCCAGCAGCCCGGCGGGACTAGCGGAGGATACGCAGTATTTT
CDR3aa: CASSPAGLAEDTQYF

d_gene: -
v_gene: TRBV19
j_gene: TRBJ1-1
abundance: -
CDR3nt: TGTGCCAGACCCAGGGGAAACACTGAAGCTTTCTTT
CDR3aa: CARPRGNTEAFF

d_gene: -
v_gene: TRBV5-8
j_gene: TRBJ2-7
abundance: once
CDR3nt: TGTGCCAGCAGCTTGGGCCCGCGGGACACCTACGAGCAGTACTTC
CDR3aa: CASSLGPRDTYEQYF

d_gene: TRBD2
v_gene: TRBV5-4
j_gene: TRBJ2-7
abundance: -
CDR3nt: TGTGCCAGCAGCTTGGGCGCGGGGGGAAACGAGCAGTACTTC
CDR3aa: CASSLGAGGNEQYF

d_gene: -
v_gene: TRBV18
j_gene: TRBJ1-1
abundance: -
CDR3nt: TGTGCCAGCTCACCTCTTAGGGGTGAAGCTTTCTTT
CDR3aa: CASSPLRGEAFF

d_gene: -
v_gene: TRBV5-1
j_gene: TRBJ2-3
abundance: -
CDR3nt: TGCGCCAGCAGCTTGGGAGGGACAGATACGCAGTATTTT
CDR3aa: CASSLGGTDTQYF

d_gene: TRBD2
v_gene: TRBV7-9
j_gene: TRBJ2-3
abundance: -
CDR3nt: TGTGCCAGCAGCTCCTCGGGACTACCTGCGCAGTATTTT
CDR3aa: CASSSSGLPAQYF

d_gene: -
v_gene: TRBV7-2
j_gene: TRBJ2-3
abundance: -
CDR3nt: TGTGCCAGCAGTTTGGATCCAGATACGCAGTATTTT
CDR3aa: CASSLDPDTQYF

d_gene: TRBD1
v_gene: TRBV27
j_gene: TRBJ1-3
abundance: -
CDR3nt: TGTGCCAGCAGTTTGGACAGGGGGGGAAACACCATATATTTT
CDR3aa: CASSLDRGGNTIYF

d_gene: TRBD2
v_gene: TRBV6-5
j_gene: TRBJ2-3
abundance: -
CDR3nt: TGTGCCAGCAGTTACGCGCGGGGGGTCCGAAATACGCAGTATTTT
CDR3aa: CASSYARGVRNTQYF

d_gene: TRBD1
v_gene: TRBV25-1
j_gene: TRBJ1-4
abundance: -
CDR3nt: TGTGCCAGCAGTGAGATCGGGGCAGGGGGTGAAAAACTGTTTTTT
CDR3aa: CASSEIGAGGEKLFF

d_gene: -
v_gene: TRBV20-1
j_gene: TRBJ2-7
abundance: -
CDR3nt: TGCAGTGCGGGGACGGTTTACGAGCAGTACTTC
CDR3aa: CSAGTVYEQYF

d_gene: -
v_gene: TRBV4-2
j_gene: TRBJ1-2
abundance: few
CDR3nt: TGTGCCAGCAGCCCGCGGGGCTCCTATGGCTACACCTTC
CDR3aa: CASSPRGSYGYTF

d_gene: -
v_gene: TRBV29-1
j_gene: TRBJ1-1
abundance: -
CDR3nt: TGCAGCGTGCACCAGGGCGGGGGGCTAAGTGGAGCTTTCTTT
CDR3aa: CSVHQGGGLSGAFF

d_gene: -
v_gene: TRBV6-1
j_gene: TRBJ1-5
abundance: few
CDR3nt: TGTGCCAGCAGTGAAGTACCCAATCAGCCCCAGCATTTT
CDR3aa: CASSEVPNQPQHF

d_gene: -
v_gene: TRBV5-1
j_gene: TRBJ1-6
abundance: -
CDR3nt: TGCGCCAGCAGACACTATAATTCACCCCTCCACTTT
CDR3aa: CASRHYNSPLHF

d_gene: -
v_gene: TRBV7-9
j_gene: TRBJ2-3
abundance: once
CDR3nt: TGTGCCAGCAGCTCCCTTGGTTCCACAGATACGCAGTATTTT
CDR3aa: CASSSLGSTDTQYF

d_gene: -
v_gene: TRBV11-3
j_gene: TRBJ2-5
abundance: -
CDR3nt: TGTGCCAGCAGCTTGGGGCCTCAAGAGACCCAGTACTTC
CDR3aa: CASSLGPQETQYF

d_gene: TRBD1
v_gene: TRBV12-5
j_gene: TRBJ1-4
abundance: -
CDR3nt: TGTGCTAGTGGTTTGTACAGGGGAGGTGAAAAACTGTTTTTT
CDR3aa: CASGLYRGGEKLFF

d_gene: -
v_gene: TRBV21-1
j_gene: TRBJ1-6
abundance: -
CDR3nt: TGTGCCAGCAGCAAAGAACATAATTCACCCCTCCACTTT
CDR3aa: CASSKEHNSPLHF

d_gene: TRBD1
v_gene: TRBV11-3
j_gene: TRBJ1-1
abundance: -
CDR3nt: TGTGCCAGCAGCGACCGGGACAGGGGAGACACTGAAGCTTTCTTT
CDR3aa: CASSDRDRGDTEAFF

d_gene: -
v_gene: TRBV1
j_gene: TRBJ1-5
abundance: once
CDR3nt: TGCACCAGCAGCCAAGATCCGGGGGGGAGCAATCAGCCCCAGCATTTT
CDR3aa: CTSSQDPGGSNQPQHF

d_gene: -
v_gene: TRBV9
j_gene: TRBJ2-1
abundance: -
CDR3nt: TGTGCCAGCAGCGCCTCCTTTTCGGGCAATGAGCAGTTCTTC
CDR3aa: CASSASFSGNEQFF

d_gene: TRBD2
v_gene: TRBV7-2
j_gene: TRBJ2-7
abundance: -
CDR3nt: TGTGCCAGCAGCGCGGGACTAGCGGACTCCTACGAGCAGTACTTC
CDR3aa: CASSAGLADSYEQYF

d_gene: -
v_gene: TRBV6-5
j_gene: TRBJ2-1
abundance: -
CDR3nt: TGTGCCAGCAGTTACGGGCGGGAACCCTACAATGAGCAGTTCTTC
CDR3aa: CASSYGREPYNEQFF

d_gene: TRBD1
v_gene: TRBV6-5
j_gene: TRBJ1-4
abundance: -
CDR3nt: TGTGCCAGCAGCTACAGGGGAACTAATGAAAAACTGTTTTTT
CDR3aa: CASSYRGTNEKLFF

d_gene: -
v_gene: TRBV5-1
j_gene: TRBJ1-1
abundance: -
CDR3nt: TGCGCCAGCAGCTTCCGGAGGGTGAACACTGAAGCTTTCTTT
CDR3aa: CASSFRRVNTEAFF

d_gene: -
v_gene: TRBV5-1
j_gene: TRBJ2-5
abundance: -
CDR3nt: TGCGCCAGCAGCTTGGCCAATAGAGAGACCCAGTACTTC
CDR3aa: CASSLANRETQYF